One sample yielded the 12 T cell receptor beta chains listed below, sequenced in a study of Ad26.COV2.S vaccination and SARS-CoV-2 variants. Profiled with immunoSEQ multiplex PCR; TCRdb holds only in-frame clones, not every one. The table records 300,000 to 400,000 clones, about nine tenths of them present only once. This sample's treatment: some 19 received Ad26.COV2.S at low or high dose, single or two shots; about 5 received placebo; per-sample allocation not given. It was on day 63 after the first vaccine or placebo injection that samples were taken. Specimen: peripheral blood, collected in a trial of Ad26.COV2.S vaccine versus placebo. These receptors originate from a person aged 18-65 years who received the Ad26.COV2.S COVID-19 vaccine or a placebo.

The chain combines TRBV27 with TRBJ2-5; no definite D call. The CDR3 covers 13 residues. V dropped 3 bases and J dropped 5 bases, with 10 bases sitting between them. The germline gives CDR1 MNHEY, CDR2 SMNVEV (reference sequence). The CDR3 DNA sequence: TGTGCCAGCAGTTTCATTGTAGGGGAGACCCAGTACTTC. Its translation is CASSFIVGETQYF.

This sequence joins TRBV4-3 and TRBJ1-2; a weak D match, TRBD1 (5 bases). The CDR3 has 14 amino acids. The V end lost 1 base, the J end lost 5 bases, and 11 bases lay between the germline ends. Germline values: CDR1 LGHNA, CDR2 YSLEER. The CDR3 region has the DNA TGCGCCAGCAGCCAAGTGGGACTGATATATGGCTACACCTTC. Its translation is CASSQVGLIYGYTF.

CDR3: CASSVGAPGLASTDTQYF. In DNA, the CDR3 is TGTGCCAGCAGCGTAGGGGCCCCGGGACTAGCTAGCACAGATACGCAGTATTTT. The genes are TRBV9 and TRBJ2-3; TRBD2 agrees at 9 bases. The trim removed 0 bases at V and 0 bases at J, leaving 8 bases unmatched. The germline gives CDR1 SGDLS, CDR2 YYNGEE. The CDR3 consists of 18 residues.

As concerns this clone: A read error may produce the germline difference seen at one junction end. V is TRBV5-1 and J is TRBJ1-1; tentative D call: TRBD1 (5 bases). This CDR3 comprises 15 residues. CDR1 SGHRS and CDR2 YFSETQ come from the germline V gene. The CDR3 sequence is CASTLGGPLGTEAFF. The CDR3 DNA follows: TGCGCCAGCACCTTGGGGGGACCGTTGGGCACTGAAGCTTTCTTT.

The V and J genes are TRBV11-2 and TRBJ1-5; a weak D match, TRBD1 (5 bases). The CDR3 has 15 residues. The germline V gene has CDR1 SGHAT and CDR2 FQNNGV. Trimming stripped 1 base from V and 2 bases from J, with 9 bases between. As DNA, the CDR3 is TGTGCCAGCAGCTTAGGAGGGGCAGGCAATCAGCCCCAGCATTTT. This codes for CASSLGGAGNQPQHF.

This clone occurred once. V and J are TRBV11-2 and TRBJ1-1; the D is unclear. V lost 5 bases, J lost 4 bases, and 17 bases lay in between. This CDR3 spans 15 amino acids. Germline loops: CDR1 SGHAT, CDR2 FQNNGV. The CDR3 loop is CASSLHKGWGTEAFF. CDR3 bases: TGTGCCAGCAGCCTTCACAAGGGTTGGGGCACTGAAGCTTTCTTT.

This clone has only a few counts. The genes are TRBV27 and TRBJ1-2, with 8 bases fitting TRBD1. The V and J ends lost 4 bases and 8 bases, in that order; junction bases with no gene match: 9. The CDR3 is 14 residues long. The germline V gene has CDR1 MNHEY and CDR2 SMNVEV (reference sequence). CDR3 nucleotides: TGTGCCAGCAGTTCCTCCAACTCAGGGGGCGGCTACACCTTC. Translation gives CASSSSNSGGGYTF.

Written as DNA, the CDR3 is TGTGCCACCAGCCGCTCACAGGGTGCGAACACTGAAGCTTTCTTT. This gives the protein CATSRSQGANTEAFF. This chain joins TRBV15 and TRBJ1-1; weak D call: TRBD1 (6 bases). Trimming left V 5 bases short and J 1 base short, with 14 bases between. The CDR3 is made up of 15 amino acids. Germline CDR1 LNHNV, CDR2 YYDKDF (reference sequence).

The chain couples TRBV6-5 to TRBJ2-7; TRBD1 aligns across 9 bases. The CDR3 length is 13 residues. Unmatched junction bases numbered 3, after V lost 5 bases and J lost 4 bases. Germline V CDR1 and CDR2: MNHEY, SVGAGI. CDR3 residues: CASSTGTGYEQYF. The CDR3 bases are TGTGCCAGCAGTACCGGGACAGGGTACGAGCAGTACTTC.

The chain employs TRBV28 and TRBJ1-5; the D is unclear. Germline CDR1 is MDHEN and CDR2 is SYDVKM. V was shortened by 2 bases and J by 5 bases, with 7 bases between the two germline ends. The CDR3 spans 13 residues. CDR3 amino acids: CASSLDSDQPQHF. The CDR3 nucleotides read TGTGCCAGCAGTTTAGATTCGGATCAGCCCCAGCATTTT.

The V call is TRBV6-1, the J call TRBJ2-2; D remains unclear. CDR1 is MNHNS, CDR2 SASEGT, per germline. Deletions cut 4 bases from V and 0 bases from J, with 12 bases between. This CDR3 is built from 16 residues. CDR3 bases: TGTGCCAGCAGTGTCGGAATAACTGCGAACACCGGGGAGCTGTTTTTT. Translation: CASSVGITANTGELFF.

The chain links TRBV4-1 to TRBJ2-1; D remains unclear. V gave up 2 bases and J gave up 4 bases, with 0 bases separating them. Germline values: CDR1 MGHRA, CDR2 YSYEKL. This CDR3 contains 11 residues. CDR3 in DNA: TGCGCCAGCAGCCAATACAATGAGCAGTTCTTC. Translating gives CASSQYNEQFF.